The clone carrying this T cell receptor (beta chain) has a count of ten or more. Germline CDR1 is MGHDK and CDR2 is SYGVNS. V lost 4 bases and J 2 bases, leaving 26 bases between the germline ends. The length of the CDR3 is 19 residues. This entry is derived from a study of T cells in Graves' hyperthyroidism and ophthalmopathy. Hyperthyroidism patients were newly diagnosed, had disease duration under 2 months, and were aged 18 to 65 years. Amplification of TCR beta CDR3 regions was performed using RNA transcripts as template. The TCR CDR3 first-round RT-PCR relied on the HTBI primer set. TCRdb redid the calling of the multiplex PCR reads with MiXCR, one entry per CDR3 protein. Among about 98,000 distinct CDR3 sequences listed, 35% to 45% were seen once.

The chain recombines TRBV25-1 with TRBJ2-5; D tentatively reads TRBD1 or TRBD2 (6 bases each). Specimen: peripheral blood or thyroid tissue (not recorded which). This TCR was recovered from a woman aged 25 to 39 with Graves' hyperthyroidism. The CDR3 nucleotides are TGTGCCAGCAGTGCCCGGGGGCAGGCCAGGTCGGGATTACAAGAGACCCAGTACTTC. Amino acid sequence: CASSARGQARSGLQETQYF.